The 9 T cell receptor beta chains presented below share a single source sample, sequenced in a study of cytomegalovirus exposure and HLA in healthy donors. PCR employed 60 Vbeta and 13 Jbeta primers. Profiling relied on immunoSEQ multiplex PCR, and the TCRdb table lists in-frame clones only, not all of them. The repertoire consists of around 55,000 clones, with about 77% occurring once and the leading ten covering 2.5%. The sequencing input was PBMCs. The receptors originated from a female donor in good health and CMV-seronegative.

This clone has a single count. The CDR3: CASSLTAGDYEQYF. CDR3 bases: TGTGCCAGCAGCTTAACGGCGGGGGATTACGAGCAGTACTTC. The V and J genes are TRBV7-9 and TRBJ2-7, with 7 bases aligning to TRBD2. The CDR3 spans 14 residues. V was pared by 2 bases and J by 4 bases, with 5 bases of the junction left unmatched. The germline CDR1 and CDR2 sequences are SEHNR and FQNEAQ (reference sequence).

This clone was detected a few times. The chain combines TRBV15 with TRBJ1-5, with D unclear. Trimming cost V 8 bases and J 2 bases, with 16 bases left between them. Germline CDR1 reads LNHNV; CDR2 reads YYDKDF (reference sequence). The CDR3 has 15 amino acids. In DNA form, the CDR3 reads TGTGCCACCGCTCCGGGAGCCAGCCGCAATCAGCCCCAGCATTTT. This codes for CATAPGASRNQPQHF.

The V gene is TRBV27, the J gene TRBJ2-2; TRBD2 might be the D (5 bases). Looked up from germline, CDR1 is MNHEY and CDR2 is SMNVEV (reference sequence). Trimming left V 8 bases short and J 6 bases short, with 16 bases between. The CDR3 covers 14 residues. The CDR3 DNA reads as TGTGCCAGCCTACCGACCGCGGGCGCCGGGGAGCTGTTTTTT. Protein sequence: CASLPTAGAGELFF.

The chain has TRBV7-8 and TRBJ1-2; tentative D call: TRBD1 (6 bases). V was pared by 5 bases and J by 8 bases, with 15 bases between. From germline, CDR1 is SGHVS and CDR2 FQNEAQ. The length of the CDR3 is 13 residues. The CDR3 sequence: CASSADRTGGYTF. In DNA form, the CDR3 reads TGTGCCAGCAGCGCAGACAGGACGGGGGGCTACACCTTC.

CDR3 in amino acids: CASSIKGLAEGVETQYF. In DNA form, the CDR3 reads TGTGCCAGTAGTATAAAGGGACTAGCGGAGGGGGTAGAGACCCAGTACTTC. The V and J genes are TRBV19 and TRBJ2-5, with 11 bases lining up with TRBD2. The CDR3 spans 17 residues. The germline CDR1 and CDR2 sequences are LNHDA and SQIVND (reference sequence). The junction had 9 bases not matched to a gene; V was cut back by 2 bases and J by 4 bases.

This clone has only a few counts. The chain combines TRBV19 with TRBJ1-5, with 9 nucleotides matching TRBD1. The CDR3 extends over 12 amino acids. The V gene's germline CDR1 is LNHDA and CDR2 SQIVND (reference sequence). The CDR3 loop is CATGQGNQPQHF. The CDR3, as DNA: TGTGCTACGGGACAGGGAAATCAGCCCCAGCATTTT.

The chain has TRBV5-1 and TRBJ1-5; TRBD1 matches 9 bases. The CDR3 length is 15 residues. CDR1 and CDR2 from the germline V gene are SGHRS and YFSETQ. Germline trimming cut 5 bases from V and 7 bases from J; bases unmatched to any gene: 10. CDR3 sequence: CASSLSGGQGQPQHF. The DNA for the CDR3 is TGCGCCAGCAGTTTGTCAGGGGGACAGGGCCAGCCCCAGCATTTT.

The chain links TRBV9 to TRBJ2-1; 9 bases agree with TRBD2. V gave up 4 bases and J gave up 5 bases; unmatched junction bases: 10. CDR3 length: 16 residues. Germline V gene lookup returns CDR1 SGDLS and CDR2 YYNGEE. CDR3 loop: CASSTRSGGTNNEQFF. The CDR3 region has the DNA TGTGCCAGCAGCACCCGTAGCGGGGGTACCAACAATGAGCAGTTCTTC.

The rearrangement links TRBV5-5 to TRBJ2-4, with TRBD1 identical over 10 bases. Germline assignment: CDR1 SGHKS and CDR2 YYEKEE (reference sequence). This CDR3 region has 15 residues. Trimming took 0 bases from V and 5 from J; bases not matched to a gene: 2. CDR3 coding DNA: TGTGCCAGCAGCTTGGCCGGGACAGGGGAAAACATTCAGTACTTC. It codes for CASSLAGTGENIQYF.